This T cell receptor (beta chain) was captured by sequencing in a study of vaccination and CD4 T cells after COVID-19. In the study overall: Median draw time for post-COVID samples was about 100 days post-diagnosis (range 35 to 161).

Treatment here: roughly ten-day PBMC culture with coronavirus spike peptide pools or control peptides (ViraFEST assay). Peptide-pool expansion of antigen-specific T cells preceded TCR sequencing in ViraFEST. This CDR3 has 13 residues. Germline V gene sequence: CDR1 SGHTA, CDR2 FQGTGA. V lost 5 bases to trimming and J lost 8 bases, with 15 bases between them. Study findings and constraints: In convalescent patients, a median about 90% of post-vaccine SARS-CoV-2-reactive clones appeared only after vaccination. Median SARS-CoV-2-reactive clonotype numbers rose nonsignificantly, about 21 to 38.

In this sample, this clonotype is large. Its target is unknown. The Oncomine TCR Beta short-read assay generated sequence data from the DNA of cultured CD4+ T cells. TCRdb re-analysed the PCR reads in MiXCR, keeping a single row per CDR3 protein. The sample yields tens of thousands of distinct CDR3 sequences, around three quarters seen once. Sequenced material: CD4+ T cells from blood, cultured in vitro. The chain combines TRBV7-3 with TRBJ1-2; perhaps TRBD1 as D (6 bases). The source of this sequence is a human donor who had recovered from COVID-19. The CDR3 DNA reads as TGTGCCAGCAGCCCTGGCGGGGGCGGGGGCTACACCTTC. Translating gives CASSPGGGGGYTF.